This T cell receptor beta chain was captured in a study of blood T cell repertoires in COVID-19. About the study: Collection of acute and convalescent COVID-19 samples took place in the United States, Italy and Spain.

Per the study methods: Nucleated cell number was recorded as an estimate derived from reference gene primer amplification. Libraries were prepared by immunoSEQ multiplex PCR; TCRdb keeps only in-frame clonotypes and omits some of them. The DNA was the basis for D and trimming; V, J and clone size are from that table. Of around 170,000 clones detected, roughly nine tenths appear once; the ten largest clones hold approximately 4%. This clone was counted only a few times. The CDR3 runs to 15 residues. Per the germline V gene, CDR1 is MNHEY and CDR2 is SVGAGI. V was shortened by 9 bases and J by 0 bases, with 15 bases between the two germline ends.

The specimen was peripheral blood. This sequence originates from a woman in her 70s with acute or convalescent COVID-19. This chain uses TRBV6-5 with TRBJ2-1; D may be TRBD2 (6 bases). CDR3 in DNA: TGTGCCAGTCGGGACTTTTCGAGCTCCTACAATGAGCAGTTCTTC. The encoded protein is CASRDFSSSYNEQFF.